Listed below are T cell receptor beta chains from one sample, sequenced in a study of blood T cell repertoires in COVID-19. Data came from immunoSEQ multiplex PCR; TCRdb stores just in-frame clones and leaves some out. The data show 80,000 to 100,000 clones, with about 77% seen just once and 16% held by the top ten. Sequenced: peripheral blood. Source of these receptors: a human donor in a cohort sampled during active COVID-19. Both conserved end residues are part of each CDR3. The D gene is left open where the match is weak. Part of the rows lack a size; the others show once, few, many or a class for expanded clones.

V gene: TRBV13; D gene: TRBD1; J gene: TRBJ1-4; clone size: once; CDR3 DNA: TGTGCCAGCTGGTCGTCTAGGGGGCGTGAAAAACTGTTTTTT; CDR3 protein: CASWSSRGREKLFF
V gene: TRBV7-9; D gene: NA; J gene: TRBJ1-2; clone size: NA; CDR3 DNA: TGTGCCAGCAGCTTAGGACGGGCAGGGGATGACTATGGCTACACCTTC; CDR3 protein: CASSLGRAGDDYGYTF
V gene: TRBV4-1; D gene: NA; J gene: TRBJ1-2; clone size: NA; CDR3 DNA: TGCGCCAGCAGCCAGGCCGCTGGTGCTAACTATGGCTACACCTTC; CDR3 protein: CASSQAAGANYGYTF
V gene: TRBV5-5; D gene: NA; J gene: TRBJ2-2; clone size: NA; CDR3 DNA: TGTGCCAGCAGCTTGGGAGTCGGAGGGAACACCGGGGAGCTGTTTTTT; CDR3 protein: CASSLGVGGNTGELFF
V gene: TRBV7-9; D gene: NA; J gene: TRBJ1-4; clone size: once; CDR3 DNA: TGTGCCAGCAGCTTTCGGGGGACTAATGAAAAACTGTTTTTT; CDR3 protein: CASSFRGTNEKLFF
V gene: TRBV11-2; D gene: NA; J gene: TRBJ2-7; clone size: many; CDR3 DNA: TGTGCCAGCAGCTCAACAGGCCCTTACGAGCAGTACTTC; CDR3 protein: CASSSTGPYEQYF
V gene: TRBV11-2; D gene: TRBD2; J gene: TRBJ2-7; clone size: once; CDR3 DNA: TGTGCCAGCAGCTTAGCGACTAGCGGGCTCTACGAGCAGTACTTC; CDR3 protein: CASSLATSGLYEQYF
V gene: TRBV5-1; D gene: TRBD1; J gene: TRBJ2-7; clone size: NA; CDR3 DNA: TGCGCCAGCAGCTGGGAACTGACAGGGGGCAGGGACGAGCAGTACTTC; CDR3 protein: CASSWELTGGRDEQYF
V gene: TRBV9; D gene: TRBD2; J gene: TRBJ2-7; clone size: many; CDR3 DNA: TGTGCCAGCAGCGTATCAGGGACTAGTGAACACGAGCAGTACTTC; CDR3 protein: CASSVSGTSEHEQYF
V gene: TRBV5-1; D gene: NA; J gene: TRBJ1-2; clone size: NA; CDR3 DNA: TGCGCCAGCAGCTTGGAGGCAGGCCGCTATGGCTACACCTTC; CDR3 protein: CASSLEAGRYGYTF
V gene: TRBV5-1; D gene: NA; J gene: TRBJ1-1; clone size: once; CDR3 DNA: TGCGCCAGCACCGGTACAGGGAACACTGAAGCTTTCTTT; CDR3 protein: CASTGTGNTEAFF
V gene: TRBV5-1; D gene: TRBD1; J gene: TRBJ2-1; clone size: NA; CDR3 DNA: TGCGCCAGCCGTAAGGGACAGGGTCGCAATGAGCAGTTCTTC; CDR3 protein: CASRKGQGRNEQFF
V gene: TRBV3-1/TRBV3-2; D gene: TRBD2; J gene: TRBJ2-1; clone size: NA; CDR3 DNA: TGTGCCAGCAGCCAAGATACGGGGCTAGCGGGAAAGGGTGAGCAGTTCTTC; CDR3 protein: CASSQDTGLAGKGEQFF
V gene: TRBV2; D gene: NA; J gene: TRBJ2-6; clone size: NA; CDR3 DNA: TGTGCCAGCAGTGAGTACGCTAGCGGGGCCAACGTCCTGACTTTC; CDR3 protein: CASSEYASGANVLTF
V gene: TRBV2; D gene: NA; J gene: TRBJ2-2; clone size: NA; CDR3 DNA: TGTGCCAGCAGGGGGGGGCCAACAGGGCGCGGGGAGCTGTTTTTT; CDR3 protein: CASRGGPTGRGELFF
V gene: TRBV28; D gene: NA; J gene: TRBJ1-3; clone size: NA; CDR3 DNA: TGTGCCAGCAGTTTACAGGCGGGAAACACCATATATTTT; CDR3 protein: CASSLQAGNTIYF
V gene: TRBV4-2; D gene: NA; J gene: TRBJ2-3; clone size: NA; CDR3 DNA: TGTGCCAGCAGCCAGGGGGACTGGGGACGCACAGATACGCAGTATTTT; CDR3 protein: CASSQGDWGRTDTQYF
V gene: TRBV28; D gene: TRBD1; J gene: TRBJ1-3; clone size: NA; CDR3 DNA: TGTGCCAGCAGTTTAAGTGGGACAGGCTCTGGAAACACCATATATTTT; CDR3 protein: CASSLSGTGSGNTIYF
V gene: TRBV29-1; D gene: NA; J gene: TRBJ2-3; clone size: NA; CDR3 DNA: TGCAGCGGCCGGGACTTACGGCCAGATACGCAGTATTTT; CDR3 protein: CSGRDLRPDTQYF
V gene: TRBV5-1; D gene: TRBD2; J gene: TRBJ2-7; clone size: NA; CDR3 DNA: TGCGCCAGCAGCTTGCTCGCGGGAGGCGGCTACGAGCAGTACTTC; CDR3 protein: CASSLLAGGGYEQYF
V gene: TRBV6-1; D gene: NA; J gene: TRBJ2-7; clone size: NA; CDR3 DNA: TGTGCCAGCAGTGAAAGCGGGTTGGGCTACGAGCAGTACTTC; CDR3 protein: CASSESGLGYEQYF
V gene: TRBV7-3; D gene: TRBD2; J gene: TRBJ2-2; clone size: NA; CDR3 DNA: TGTGCCAGCAGCGCCCGGGGGGGGTACGCGAACACCGGGGAGCTGTTTTTT; CDR3 protein: CASSARGGYANTGELFF
V gene: TRBV5-1; D gene: NA; J gene: TRBJ2-5; clone size: NA; CDR3 DNA: TGCGCCAGCAGCTTGGCCGCGGGGCCTCAAGAGACCCAGTACTTC; CDR3 protein: CASSLAAGPQETQYF
V gene: TRBV9; D gene: NA; J gene: TRBJ1-2; clone size: NA; CDR3 DNA: TGTGCCAGCAGCGGCGATTACTATGGCTACACCTTC; CDR3 protein: CASSGDYYGYTF
V gene: TRBV19; D gene: TRBD1; J gene: TRBJ1-5; clone size: many; CDR3 DNA: TGTGCCAGTACCACCGGGACAGGGGGCCTTGGTCAGCCCCAGCATTTT; CDR3 protein: CASTTGTGGLGQPQHF
V gene: TRBV5-1; D gene: NA; J gene: TRBJ2-5; clone size: NA; CDR3 DNA: TGCGCCAGCAGCTTGGATCCAGCGGGCGACCAAGAGACCCAGTACTTC; CDR3 protein: CASSLDPAGDQETQYF
V gene: TRBV2; D gene: TRBD1; J gene: TRBJ2-3; clone size: few; CDR3 DNA: TGTGCCAGCAGTGACCTCCGGACAGGAGCCTTTGGTACGCAGTATTTT; CDR3 protein: CASSDLRTGAFGTQYF
V gene: TRBV5-1; D gene: TRBD2; J gene: TRBJ2-5; clone size: once; CDR3 DNA: TGCGCCAGCAGCTTGGGATTTACGCCTAGCGGGGGGGCCCAAGAGACCCAGTACTTC; CDR3 protein: CASSLGFTPSGGAQETQYF
V gene: TRBV2; D gene: NA; J gene: TRBJ1-2; clone size: NA; CDR3 DNA: TGTGCCAGCAGCGCCGGACAGTATGGCTACACCTTC; CDR3 protein: CASSAGQYGYTF
V gene: TRBV6-5; D gene: NA; J gene: TRBJ2-7; clone size: NA; CDR3 DNA: TGTGCCAGCAGTTACTCGGTTTCGCCGGGTAGGGGCGAGCAGTACTTC; CDR3 protein: CASSYSVSPGRGEQYF
V gene: TRBV29-1; D gene: NA; J gene: TRBJ1-1; clone size: few; CDR3 DNA: TGCAGCGTTGTAACAGGGAACACTGAAGCTTTCTTT; CDR3 protein: CSVVTGNTEAFF
V gene: TRBV23-1; D gene: NA; J gene: TRBJ1-5; clone size: NA; CDR3 DNA: TGCGCCAGCAGTCAATCGCCCAGTAGGGGCATTGCCAATCAGCCCCAGCATTTT; CDR3 protein: CASSQSPSRGIANQPQHF
V gene: TRBV2; D gene: TRBD1; J gene: TRBJ1-5; clone size: NA; CDR3 DNA: TGTGCCAGCAGACACAGGGGGGCAAGCAGTCAGCCCCAGCATTTT; CDR3 protein: CASRHRGASSQPQHF
V gene: TRBV24-1; D gene: TRBD2; J gene: TRBJ2-5; clone size: NA; CDR3 DNA: TGTGCCACCAGTTCCCAGCGGGAGAGCTTAGAGACCCAGTACTTC; CDR3 protein: CATSSQRESLETQYF
V gene: TRBV2; D gene: TRBD2; J gene: TRBJ2-2; clone size: NA; CDR3 DNA: TGTGCCAGCAAGGGACTAGCGGCGGGCACCGGGGAGCTGTTTTTT; CDR3 protein: CASKGLAAGTGELFF
V gene: TRBV2; D gene: TRBD1; J gene: TRBJ1-1; clone size: once; CDR3 DNA: TGTGCCAGCAGGGACGTTCAGGGGGCTGAAGCTTTCTTT; CDR3 protein: CASRDVQGAEAFF
V gene: TRBV7-6; D gene: NA; J gene: TRBJ1-6; clone size: NA; CDR3 DNA: TGTGCCAGCAGCTTAGCGGGGGGGGTGGGTTCACCCCTCCACTTT; CDR3 protein: CASSLAGGVGSPLHF
V gene: TRBV3-1/TRBV3-2; D gene: TRBD1; J gene: TRBJ1-6; clone size: NA; CDR3 DNA: TGTGCCAGCAGCGCCCATGCCGGGACAGGGGGCGTAGGTTCACCCCTCCACTTT; CDR3 protein: CASSAHAGTGGVGSPLHF
V gene: TRBV5-1; D gene: NA; J gene: TRBJ1-2; clone size: NA; CDR3 DNA: TGCGCCAGCAGCTTGAATACAGTCCCTAACTATGGCTACACCTTC; CDR3 protein: CASSLNTVPNYGYTF
V gene: TRBV7-6; D gene: TRBD2; J gene: TRBJ2-3; clone size: NA; CDR3 DNA: TGTGCCAGCAGCTTAGCGCCTAGCGGGTTTAGCACAGATACGCAGTATTTT; CDR3 protein: CASSLAPSGFSTDTQYF
V gene: TRBV6-4; D gene: NA; J gene: TRBJ1-6; clone size: NA; CDR3 DNA: TGTGCCAGCAGTGACATACTCGGGACAAGGAATTCACCCCTCCACTTT; CDR3 protein: CASSDILGTRNSPLHF